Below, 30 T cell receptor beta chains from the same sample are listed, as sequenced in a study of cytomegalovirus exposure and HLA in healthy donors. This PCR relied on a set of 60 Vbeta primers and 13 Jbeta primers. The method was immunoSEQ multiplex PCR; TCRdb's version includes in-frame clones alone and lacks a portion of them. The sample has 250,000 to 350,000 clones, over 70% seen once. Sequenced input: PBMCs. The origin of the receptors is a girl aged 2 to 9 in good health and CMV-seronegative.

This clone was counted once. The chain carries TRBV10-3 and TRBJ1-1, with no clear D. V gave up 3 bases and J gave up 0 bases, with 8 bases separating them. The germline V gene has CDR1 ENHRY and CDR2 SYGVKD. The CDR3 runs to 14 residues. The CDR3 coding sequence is TGTGCCATCAGTGACCTCAACTTGAACACTGAAGCTTTCTTT. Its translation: CAISDLNLNTEAFF.

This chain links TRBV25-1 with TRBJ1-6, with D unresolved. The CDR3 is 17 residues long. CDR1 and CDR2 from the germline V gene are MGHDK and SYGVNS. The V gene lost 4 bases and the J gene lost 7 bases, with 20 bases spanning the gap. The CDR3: CASSGSVGSRPNSPLHF. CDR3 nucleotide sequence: TGTGCCAGCAGTGGGTCAGTTGGGAGCCGACCCAATTCACCCCTCCACTTT. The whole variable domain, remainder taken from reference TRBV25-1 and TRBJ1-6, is EADIYQTPRYLVIGTGKKITLECSQTMGHDKMYWYQQDPGMELHLIHYSYGVNSTEKGDLSSESTVSRIRTEHFPLTLESARPSHTSQYLCASSGSVGSRPNSPLHFGNGTRLTVT.

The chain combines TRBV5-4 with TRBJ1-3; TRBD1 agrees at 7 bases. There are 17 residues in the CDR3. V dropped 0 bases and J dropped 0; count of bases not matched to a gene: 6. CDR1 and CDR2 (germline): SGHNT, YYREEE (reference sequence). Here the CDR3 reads CASSLASTGASGNTIYF. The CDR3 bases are TGTGCCAGCAGCTTGGCGTCCACAGGGGCCTCTGGAAACACCATATATTTT.

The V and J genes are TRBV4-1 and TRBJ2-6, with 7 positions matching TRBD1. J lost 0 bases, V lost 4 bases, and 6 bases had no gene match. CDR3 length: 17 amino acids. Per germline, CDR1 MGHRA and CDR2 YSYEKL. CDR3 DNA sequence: TGCGCCAGCAGCCTAAGACAGGGCACCTCTGGGGCCAACGTCCTGACTTTC. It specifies CASSLRQGTSGANVLTF.

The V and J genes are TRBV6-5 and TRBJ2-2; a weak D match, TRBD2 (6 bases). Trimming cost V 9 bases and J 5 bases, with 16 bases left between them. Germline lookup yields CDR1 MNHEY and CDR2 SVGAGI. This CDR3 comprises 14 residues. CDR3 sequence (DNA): TGTGCCAGTTCCGGCGGGGCGTGGACCGGGGAGCTGTTTTTT. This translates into CASSGGAWTGELFF.

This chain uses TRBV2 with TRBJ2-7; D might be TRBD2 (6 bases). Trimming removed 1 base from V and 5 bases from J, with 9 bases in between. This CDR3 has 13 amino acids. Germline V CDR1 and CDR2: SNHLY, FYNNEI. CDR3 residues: CASSEGRGHEQYF. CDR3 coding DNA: TGTGCCAGCAGTGAAGGGAGGGGTCACGAGCAGTACTTC. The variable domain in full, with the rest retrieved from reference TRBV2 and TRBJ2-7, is EPEVTQTPSHQVTQMGQEVILRCVPISNHLYFYWYRQILGQKVEFLVSFYNNEISEKSEIFDDQFSVERPDGSNFTLKIRSTKLEDSAMYFCASSEGRGHEQYFGPGTRLTVT.

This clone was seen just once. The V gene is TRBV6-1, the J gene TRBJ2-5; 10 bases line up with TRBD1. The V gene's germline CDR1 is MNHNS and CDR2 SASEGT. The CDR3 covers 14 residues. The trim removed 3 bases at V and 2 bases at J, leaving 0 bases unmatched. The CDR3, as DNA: TGTGCCAGCAGTGAGGGACAGGGGCAAGAGACCCAGTACTTC. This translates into CASSEGQGQETQYF.

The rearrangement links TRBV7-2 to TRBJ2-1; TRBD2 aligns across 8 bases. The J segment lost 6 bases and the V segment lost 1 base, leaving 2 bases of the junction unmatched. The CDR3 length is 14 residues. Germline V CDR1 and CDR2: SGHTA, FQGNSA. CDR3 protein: CASSLGRGGNEQFF. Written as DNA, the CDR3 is TGTGCCAGCAGCTTAGGCCGGGGGGGCAATGAGCAGTTCTTC.

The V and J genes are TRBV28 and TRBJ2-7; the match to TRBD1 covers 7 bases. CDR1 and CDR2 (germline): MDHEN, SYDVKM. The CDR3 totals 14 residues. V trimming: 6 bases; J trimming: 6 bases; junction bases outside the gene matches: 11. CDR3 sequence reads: CASSRTDRTGEQYF. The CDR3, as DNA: TGTGCCAGCAGCCGAACGGACAGGACCGGCGAGCAGTACTTC.

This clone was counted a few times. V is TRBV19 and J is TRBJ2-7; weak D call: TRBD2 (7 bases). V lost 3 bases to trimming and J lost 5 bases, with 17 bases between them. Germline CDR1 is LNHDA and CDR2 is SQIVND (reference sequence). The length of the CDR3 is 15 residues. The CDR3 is CASSIRGAMQNEQYF. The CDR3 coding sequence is TGTGCCAGTAGTATTCGGGGGGCGATGCAAAACGAGCAGTACTTC.

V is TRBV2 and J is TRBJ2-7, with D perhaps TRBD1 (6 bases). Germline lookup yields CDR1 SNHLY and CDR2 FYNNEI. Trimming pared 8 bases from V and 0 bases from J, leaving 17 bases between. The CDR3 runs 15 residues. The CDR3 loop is CASLDWTDSSYEQYF. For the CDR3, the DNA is TGTGCCAGCCTAGATTGGACGGACAGCTCCTACGAGCAGTACTTC.

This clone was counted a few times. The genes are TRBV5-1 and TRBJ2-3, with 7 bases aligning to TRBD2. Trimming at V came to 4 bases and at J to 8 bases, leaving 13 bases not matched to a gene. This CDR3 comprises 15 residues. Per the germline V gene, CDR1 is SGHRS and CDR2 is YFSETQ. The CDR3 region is CASSPPGLRELTQYF. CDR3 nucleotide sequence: TGCGCCAGCAGCCCCCCGGGACTAAGGGAACTTACGCAGTATTTT.

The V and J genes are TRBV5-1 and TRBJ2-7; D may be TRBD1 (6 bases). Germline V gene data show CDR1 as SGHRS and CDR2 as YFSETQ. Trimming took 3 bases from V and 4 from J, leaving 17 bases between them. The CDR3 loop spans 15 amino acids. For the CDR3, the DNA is TGCGCCAGCAGCTACAGGGACGAGGGGTTTTACGAGCAGTACTTC. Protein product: CASSYRDEGFYEQYF.

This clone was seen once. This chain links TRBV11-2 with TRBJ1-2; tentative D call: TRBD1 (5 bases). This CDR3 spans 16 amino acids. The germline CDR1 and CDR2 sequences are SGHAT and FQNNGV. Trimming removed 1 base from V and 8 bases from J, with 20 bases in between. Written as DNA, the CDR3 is TGTGCCAGCAGCTTAGGGGGGGGTGGAGGGTGGGGCGGCTACACCTTC. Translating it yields CASSLGGGGGWGGYTF.

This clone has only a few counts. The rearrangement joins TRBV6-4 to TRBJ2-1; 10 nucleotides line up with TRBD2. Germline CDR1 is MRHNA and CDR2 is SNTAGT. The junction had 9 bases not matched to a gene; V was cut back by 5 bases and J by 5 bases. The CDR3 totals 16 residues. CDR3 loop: CASSPRLAGLHNEQFF. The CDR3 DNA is TGTGCCAGCAGTCCGCGACTAGCGGGTTTACACAATGAGCAGTTCTTC.

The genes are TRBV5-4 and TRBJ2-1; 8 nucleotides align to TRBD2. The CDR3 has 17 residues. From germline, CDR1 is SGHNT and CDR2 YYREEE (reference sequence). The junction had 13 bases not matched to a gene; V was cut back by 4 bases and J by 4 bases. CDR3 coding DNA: TGTGCCAGCAGCGGCGGGGGTTCTAGCGGGCCTTACAATGAGCAGTTCTTC. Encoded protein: CASSGGGSSGPYNEQFF. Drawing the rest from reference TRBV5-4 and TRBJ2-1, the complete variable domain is ETGVTQSPTHLIKTRGQQVTLRCSSQSGHNTVSWYQQALGQGPQFIFQYYREEENGRGNFPPRFSGLQFPNYSSELNVNALELDDSALYLCASSGGGSSGPYNEQFFGPGTRLTVL.

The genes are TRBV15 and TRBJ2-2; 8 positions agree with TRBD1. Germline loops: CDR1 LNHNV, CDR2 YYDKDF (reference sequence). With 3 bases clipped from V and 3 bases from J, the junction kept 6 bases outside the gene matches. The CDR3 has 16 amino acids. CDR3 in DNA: TGTGCCACCAGCAGTCGGACAGGGTCCTACACCGGGGAGCTGTTTTTT. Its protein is CATSSRTGSYTGELFF.

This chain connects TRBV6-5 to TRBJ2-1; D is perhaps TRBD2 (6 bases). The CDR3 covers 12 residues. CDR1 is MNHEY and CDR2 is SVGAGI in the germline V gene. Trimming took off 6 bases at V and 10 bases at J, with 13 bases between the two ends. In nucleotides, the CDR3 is TGTGCCAGCAGCCCCGGGGGATTCGAGCAGTTCTTC. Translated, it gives CASSPGGFEQFF.

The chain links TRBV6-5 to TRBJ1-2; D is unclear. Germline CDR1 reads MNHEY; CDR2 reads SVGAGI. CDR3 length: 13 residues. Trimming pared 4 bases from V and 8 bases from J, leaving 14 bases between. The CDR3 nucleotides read TGTGCCAGCAGTTCGAGGGCCCCGGCGGGCTACACCTTC. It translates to CASSSRAPAGYTF.

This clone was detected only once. This CDR3 reads CASSLGGTSEGYTF. In DNA, the CDR3 is TGTGCCAGCAGCTTAGGCGGTACGTCGGAGGGCTACACCTTC. The gene calls are TRBV7-6 and TRBJ1-2; no firm D call. V lost 1 base and J 8 bases, leaving 14 bases between the germline ends. The CDR3 is 14 amino acids. Germline V gives CDR1 SGHVS, CDR2 FNYEAQ. Full variable domain (outside the CDR3, taken from reference TRBV7-6 and TRBJ1-2): GAGVSQSPRYKVTKRGQDVALRCDPISGHVSLYWYRQALGQGPEFLTYFNYEAQQDKSGLPNDRFSAERPEGSISTLTIQRTEQRDSAMYRCASSLGGTSEGYTFGSGTRLTVV.

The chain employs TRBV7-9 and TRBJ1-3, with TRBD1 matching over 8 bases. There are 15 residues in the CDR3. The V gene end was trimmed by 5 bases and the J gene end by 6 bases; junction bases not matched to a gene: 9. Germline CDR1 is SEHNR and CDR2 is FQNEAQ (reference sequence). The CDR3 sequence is CASSRLGTGANTIYF. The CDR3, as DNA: TGTGCCAGCAGCCGCCTCGGGACAGGAGCAAACACCATATATTTT.

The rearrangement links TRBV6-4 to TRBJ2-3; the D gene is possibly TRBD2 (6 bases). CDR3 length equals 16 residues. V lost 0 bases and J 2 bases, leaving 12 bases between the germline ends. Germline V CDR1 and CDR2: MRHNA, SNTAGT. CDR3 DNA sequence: TGTGCCAGCAGTGACTCGGGCGGGACCGTCACAGATACGCAGTATTTT. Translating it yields CASSDSGGTVTDTQYF.

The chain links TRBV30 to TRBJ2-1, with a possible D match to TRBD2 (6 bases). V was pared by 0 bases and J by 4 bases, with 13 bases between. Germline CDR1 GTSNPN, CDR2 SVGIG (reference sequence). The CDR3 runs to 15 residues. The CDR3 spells CAWSVGPGLYNEQFF. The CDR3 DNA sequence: TGTGCCTGGAGTGTAGGGCCGGGACTTTACAATGAGCAGTTCTTC.

CDR3 sequence reads: CASKGGGNEQFF. CDR3 DNA: TGTGCCAGCAAGGGAGGGGGGAATGAGCAGTTCTTC. The V and J genes are TRBV2 and TRBJ2-1; a weak D match, TRBD2 (7 bases). CDR1 SNHLY and CDR2 FYNNEI come from the germline V gene. This CDR3 is built from 12 residues. V was trimmed by 7 bases and J by 7 bases, leaving 11 bases between them.

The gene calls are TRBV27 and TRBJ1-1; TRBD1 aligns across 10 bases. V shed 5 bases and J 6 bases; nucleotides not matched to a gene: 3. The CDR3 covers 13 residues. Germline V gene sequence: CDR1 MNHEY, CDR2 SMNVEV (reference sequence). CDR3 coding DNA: TGTGCCAGCAGTCGGGACAGGGGCCCTGAAGCTTTCTTT. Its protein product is CASSRDRGPEAFF.

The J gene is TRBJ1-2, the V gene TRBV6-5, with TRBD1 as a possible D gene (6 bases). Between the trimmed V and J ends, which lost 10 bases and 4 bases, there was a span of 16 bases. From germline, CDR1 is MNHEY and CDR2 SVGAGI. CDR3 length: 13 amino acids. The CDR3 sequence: CATAGDGGYGYTF. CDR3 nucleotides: TGTGCCACCGCAGGGGATGGTGGCTATGGCTACACCTTC.

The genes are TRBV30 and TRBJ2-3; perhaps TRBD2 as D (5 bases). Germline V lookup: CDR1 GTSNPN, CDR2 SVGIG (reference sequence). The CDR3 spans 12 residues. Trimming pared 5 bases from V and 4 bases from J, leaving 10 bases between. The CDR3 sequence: CAWGLAADTQYF. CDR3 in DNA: TGTGCCTGGGGTCTAGCCGCAGATACGCAGTATTTT.

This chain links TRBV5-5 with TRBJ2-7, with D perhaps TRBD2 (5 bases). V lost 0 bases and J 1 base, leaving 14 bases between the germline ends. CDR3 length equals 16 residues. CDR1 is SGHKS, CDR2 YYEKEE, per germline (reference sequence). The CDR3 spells CASSLALIRGSYEQYF. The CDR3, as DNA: TGTGCCAGCAGCTTGGCCTTGATCCGGGGATCCTACGAGCAGTACTTC.

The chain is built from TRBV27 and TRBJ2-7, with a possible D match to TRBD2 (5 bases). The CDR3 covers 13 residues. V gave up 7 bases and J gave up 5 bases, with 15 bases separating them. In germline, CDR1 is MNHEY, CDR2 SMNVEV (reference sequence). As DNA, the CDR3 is TGTGCCAGCACGGAGGCTCCGTACCACGAGCAGTACTTC. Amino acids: CASTEAPYHEQYF.

DNA of the CDR3: TGTGCCAGCAGTTATGGGCAGGGTATTTTCTACGAGCAGTACTTC. It specifies CASSYGQGIFYEQYF. V usage is TRBV27 and J usage is TRBJ2-5; D possibly corresponds to TRBD1 (5 bases). TRBJ2-7 explains the end of the DNA better; the J call may be wrong. The CDR3 has 15 residues. The germline V gene encodes CDR1 MNHEY and CDR2 SMNVEV (reference sequence).